This T cell receptor (beta chain) is from a study of spatial heterogeneity in lung cancer. Study in general: Each distinct TCR and UMI combination averaged more than ten appearances in raw reads.

Sample time point: sample taken at primary tumor resection. Unsorted samples of tumor, nontumor lung or frozen PBMC had their whole RNA sequenced. This clonotype was found many times. Germline V gives CDR1 MGHRA, CDR2 YSYEKL. The CDR3 is 17 residues long. With 0 bases removed from V and 4 bases from J, the gap between germline ends came to 15 bases. Carried by each TCR cDNA molecule was a unique molecular identifier. One entry per CDR3 protein, called by TCRdb with MiXCR from the 5' RACE reads. Here the sample spans 13,000 or so distinct CDR3 sequences, around 3.7% being singletons. This specimen consisted of PBMCs, obtained at surgery. The V and J genes are TRBV4-1 and TRBJ2-2; possible D gene TRBD2, 5 bases. This receptor was identified in a male donor with early-stage non-small cell lung cancer. CDR3 protein: CASSQDRVGAVTGELFF. The CDR3, as DNA: TGCGCCAGCAGCCAAGATAGAGTGGGAGCGGTCACCGGGGAGCTGTTTTTT.